Following are 12 T cell receptor beta chains from one sample sequenced in a study of CD8+ T cells in alopecia areata. The sequencing template was cDNA reverse transcribed from extracted RNA. The assay was immunoSEQ multiplex PCR, and TCRdb's table has in-frame clones only and misses some. The data contain 150,000 or so clones, about 60% of them singletons. The specimen sequenced was CD4+ T cells sorted from blood. The receptor source for this set is a human donor in good health.

This chain links TRBV28 with TRBJ2-1; 7 bases line up with TRBD2. J gave up 5 bases and V 7 bases, and 14 bases lay outside the gene matches. The length of the CDR3 is 16 residues. The germline V gene has CDR1 MDHEN and CDR2 SYDVKM. The CDR3 reads CASTASGKLGNNEQFF. The CDR3 bases are TGTGCCAGCACAGCTAGCGGAAAACTGGGGAACAATGAGCAGTTCTTC.

This chain uses TRBV7-9 with TRBJ2-3, with D perhaps assigned TRBD1 or TRBD2 (5 bases each). The germline CDR1 and CDR2 sequences are SEHNR and FQNEAQ (reference sequence). V was clipped by 6 bases and J by 0 bases, with 13 bases between them. The CDR3 has 15 residues. In DNA form, the CDR3 reads TGTGCCAGCAGGGACTTCCGGGACAGCACAGATACGCAGTATTTT. As protein: CASRDFRDSTDTQYF.

This clone was counted ten times or more. This chain links TRBV6-1 with TRBJ1-1; D not resolved. The CDR3 covers 14 residues. Trimming stripped 0 bases from V and 4 bases from J, with 9 bases between. Germline assignment: CDR1 MNHNS and CDR2 SASEGT. CDR3 amino acids: CASSEAMSPTEAFF. The DNA of the CDR3 is TGTGCCAGCAGTGAAGCGATGTCCCCCACTGAAGCTTTCTTT.

The chain recombines TRBV6-5 with TRBJ2-6; D is ambiguous. With 6 bases removed from V and 1 base from J, the gap between germline ends came to 4 bases. This CDR3 region has 13 residues. Germline CDR1 MNHEY, CDR2 SVGAGI. CDR3: CASRGSGANVLTF. CDR3 in DNA: TGTGCCAGCAGAGGGTCTGGGGCCAACGTCCTGACTTTC.

The J gene is TRBJ2-5, the V gene TRBV29-1; D tentatively reads TRBD1 or TRBD2 (5 bases each). Trimming removed 8 bases from V and 4 bases from J, with 14 bases in between. CDR1 is SQVTM and CDR2 is ANQGSEA in the germline V gene. The CDR3 has 12 residues. The CDR3 reads CSLAGTSETQYF. The CDR3 bases are TGCAGCCTAGCCGGGACGTCAGAGACCCAGTACTTC.

The sample holds one count of this clone. This chain links TRBV2 with TRBJ1-4, with TRBD1 as a possible D gene (6 bases). Germline lookup yields CDR1 SNHLY and CDR2 FYNNEI. Trimming cost V 4 bases and J 5 bases, with 8 bases left between them. CDR3 size: 13 residues. In DNA form, the CDR3 reads TGTGCCAGCAGTGGGCAGGGGAATGAAAAACTGTTTTTT. Protein: CASSGQGNEKLFF.

The chain combines TRBV29-1 with TRBJ2-3, with 12 bases that match TRBD2. In germline, CDR1 is SQVTM, CDR2 ANQGSEA. V was clipped by 1 base and J by 2 bases; unmatched bases: 7. The CDR3 consists of 17 residues. The chain's CDR3 is CSVEASGLAGYTDTQYF. The CDR3 coding sequence is TGCAGCGTTGAAGCCAGCGGACTAGCGGGATACACAGATACGCAGTATTTT.

The V and J genes are TRBV29-1 and TRBJ2-2; D is perhaps TRBD1 (6 bases). The germline V gene has CDR1 SQVTM and CDR2 ANQGSEA. Trimming took 1 base from V and 3 from J, leaving 15 bases between them. The CDR3 is made up of 16 amino acids. CDR3 in amino acids: CSVEGGSGAYTGELFF. The DNA of the CDR3 is TGCAGCGTTGAAGGAGGTTCAGGGGCCTACACCGGGGAGCTGTTTTTT.

J is TRBJ2-7 and V is TRBV10-3, with 9 bases lining up with TRBD1. CDR3 length equals 13 residues. V was clipped by 10 bases and J by 5 bases; unmatched bases: 9. Per the germline V gene, CDR1 is ENHRY and CDR2 is SYGVKD. CDR3 DNA sequence: TGTGCCACATACTTTGGGACAGGGCACGAGCAGTACTTC. Amino acids: CATYFGTGHEQYF.

This clone was detected once. The chain joins TRBV30 to TRBJ1-1; no firm D call. CDR1 and CDR2 (germline): GTSNPN, SVGIG (reference sequence). This CDR3 is built from 13 residues. Trimming pared 0 bases from V and 7 bases from J, leaving 12 bases between. CDR3 protein: CAWSVSVGYEAFF. CDR3 DNA sequence: TGTGCCTGGAGTGTAAGTGTAGGGTATGAAGCTTTCTTT.

The V call is TRBV28, the J call TRBJ2-7; the match to TRBD1 covers 8 bases. Germline V lookup: CDR1 MDHEN, CDR2 SYDVKM. CDR3 length: 14 residues. V was clipped by 2 bases and J by 3 bases; unmatched bases: 3. The CDR3 sequence is CASSLTGGIYEQYF. CDR3 coding DNA: TGTGCCAGCAGTTTAACAGGGGGGATCTACGAGCAGTACTTC.

This rearrangement joins TRBV13 to TRBJ2-3, with D maybe TRBD1 (6 bases). V lost 3 bases and J lost 6, with 10 bases in between. CDR1 and CDR2 (germline): PRHDT, FYEKMQ (reference sequence). The CDR3 extends over 13 amino acids. The CDR3 nucleotides read TGTGCCAGCAGCTTGGGGGCCAGGGATACGCAGTATTTT. Amino acids: CASSLGARDTQYF.